This TCR beta chain originates from a study of response to subunit inactivated influenza vaccine. This CDR3 comprises 15 residues. Losses at the gene ends were 4 bases for V and 3 bases for J; bases not matched to a gene: 10. Germline V gene sequence: CDR1 SQVTM, CDR2 ANQGSEA. This clonotype was detected a few times. TCRdb called the RT-PCR reads again in MiXCR, with one record for every CDR3 protein. The sample has hundreds of thousands of distinct CDR3 sequences, approximately 17% seen once. The chain carries TRBV29-1 and TRBJ2-7; 9 bases are a match to TRBD1. The clonotype originates from a man aged 45 to 65 who received an inactivated influenza vaccine. The material sequenced was PBMCs from blood, taken 5 days after vaccination. The CDR3 nucleotides are TGCAGCGTTGTTCCCGCGAGGACAGGGGTCTACGAGCAGTACTTC. Translated: CSVVPARTGVYEQYF.